This TCR beta chain is drawn from a study of regulatory T cells in long-lasting Graves disease. The V end lost 0 bases, the J end lost 9 bases, and 12 bases lay between the germline ends. The CDR3 runs 13 residues. Germline CDR1 is MNHEY and CDR2 is SVGEGT. As to time point: persistent/refractory GD, antithyroid drugs over 5 years with positive TRAb. Making the TCR library involved RNA that had been extracted from PBMCs. Relying on iRepertoire HTBI primers and Arm-PCR of CDR3 regions, the team built TCR beta libraries. Using its own MiXCR run on the multiplex PCR reads, TCRdb lists one record per CDR3 protein. The sample consists of around 340,000 distinct CDR3 sequences, about 20% of them appearing once.

This TCR was recovered from a female donor with Graves disease. The input for sequencing was peripheral blood mononuclear cells (PBMCs), taken when the disease was refractory, from a patient treated with antithyroid drugs. This chain connects TRBV6-2 or TRBV6-3 to TRBJ2-7, with D possibly called TRBD1 or TRBD2 (5 bases each). This CDR3 reads CASSYSGRDTQYF. DNA for the CDR3: TGTGCCAGCAGTTACTCGGGACGGGATACGCAGTACTTC.